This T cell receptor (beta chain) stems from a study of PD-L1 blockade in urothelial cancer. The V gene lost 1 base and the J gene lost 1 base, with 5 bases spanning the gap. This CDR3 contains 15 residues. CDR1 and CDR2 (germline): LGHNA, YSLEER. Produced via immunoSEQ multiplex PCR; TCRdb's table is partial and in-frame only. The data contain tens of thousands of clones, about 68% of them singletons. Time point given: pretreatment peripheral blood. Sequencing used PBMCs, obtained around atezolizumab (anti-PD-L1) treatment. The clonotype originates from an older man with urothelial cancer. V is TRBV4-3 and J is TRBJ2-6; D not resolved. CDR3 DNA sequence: TGCGCCAGCAGCCAAGTGTTATCTGGGGCCAACGTCCTGACTTTC. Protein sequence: CASSQVLSGANVLTF.